The 10 T cell receptor beta chains reported below all come from one sample, sequenced in a study of blood T cell repertoires in COVID-19. TCRdb keeps only in-frame clones here, not all; method: immunoSEQ multiplex PCR. Of about 330,000 clones in the sample, about 86% are singletons; the top ten hold about 1.2%. Material for sequencing was peripheral blood. Source of these receptors: a woman between 50 and 59 years old with acute or convalescent COVID-19.

The chain couples TRBV7-8 to TRBJ1-2; 9 bases agree with TRBD1. Trimming at V came to 5 bases and at J to 2 bases, leaving 9 bases not matched to a gene. Germline V gene lookup returns CDR1 SGHVS and CDR2 FQNEAQ. This CDR3 contains 16 residues. The CDR3 DNA reads as TGTGCCAGCAGCCCCCCCGGGACAGGGATAAACTATGGCTACACCTTC. Translated: CASSPPGTGINYGYTF.

This sequence joins TRBV7-2 and TRBJ1-3; D is unresolved. Germline assignment: CDR1 SGHTA and CDR2 FQGNSA. CDR3 length: 14 residues. V was cut by 1 base and J by 0 bases, with 4 bases left in between. The CDR3 bases are TGTGCCAGCAGCTTAGGTTACTCTGGAAACACCATATATTTT. Translation gives CASSLGYSGNTIYF. Full variable domain (remainder filled in from reference TRBV7-2 and TRBJ1-3): GAGVSQSPSNKVTEKGKDVELRCDPISGHTALYWYRQSLGQGLEFLIYFQGNSAPDKSGLPSDRFSAERTGGSVSTLTIQRTQQEDSAVYLCASSLGYSGNTIYFGEGSWLTVV.

J is TRBJ1-2 and V is TRBV5-4, with 10 nucleotides matching TRBD1. The CDR3 runs to 15 residues. Germline CDR1 reads SGHNT; CDR2 reads YYREEE (reference sequence). V gave up 4 bases and J gave up 4 bases; unmatched junction bases: 7. The CDR3 region has the DNA TGTGCCAGCAGCCCCGGGACAGGGGAGGGCTATGGCTACACCTTC. Protein sequence: CASSPGTGEGYGYTF. Using reference TRBV5-4 and TRBJ1-2 for the parts outside the CDR3, the full variable domain is ETGVTQSPTHLIKTRGQQVTLRCSSQSGHNTVSWYQQALGQGPQFIFQYYREEENGRGNFPPRFSGLQFPNYSSELNVNALELDDSALYLCASSPGTGEGYGYTFGSGTRLTVV.

This clone was observed a single time. The chain links TRBV9 to TRBJ1-4; 7 bases fit TRBD1. Trimming took 4 bases from V and 2 from J; bases not matched to a gene: 5. The CDR3 has 15 residues. Germline V gene sequence: CDR1 SGDLS, CDR2 YYNGEE. As DNA, the CDR3 is TGTGCCAGCAGCCCAACAGGGGCCACTAATGAAAAACTGTTTTTT. Protein: CASSPTGATNEKLFF.

This chain connects TRBV21-1 to TRBJ1-4; the table's D gene call, TRBD1, was not cross checked with the DNA. TRBV21-1 represents a pseudogene. The CDR3 covers 14 residues. CDR3 amino acids: CASSPGQDNEKLFF. The CDR3 DNA reads TGTGCCAGCAGCCCAGGACAGGATAATGAAAAACTGTTTTTT.

The chain has TRBV6-4 and TRBJ2-4; no clear D. Germline values: CDR1 MRHNA, CDR2 SNTAGT. Trimming cost V 2 bases and J 9 bases, with 14 bases left between them. The CDR3 contains 14 residues. The CDR3 is CASSDQASSGIQYF. CDR3 DNA: TGTGCCAGCAGTGACCAAGCATCTAGTGGCATTCAGTACTTC.

The chain recombines TRBV11-2 with TRBJ2-7; D is ambiguous. CDR1 and CDR2 (germline): SGHAT, FQNNGV. The CDR3 covers 12 residues. V was pared by 4 bases and J by 3 bases, with 7 bases between. As DNA, the CDR3 is TGTGCCAGCAGCTCACACCTCTACGAGCAGTACTTC. As protein: CASSSHLYEQYF.

V usage is TRBV9 and J usage is TRBJ2-1, with unresolved D. Germline lookup yields CDR1 SGDLS and CDR2 YYNGEE. The CDR3 extends over 12 amino acids. The V and J ends lost 4 bases and 4 bases respectively, with 6 bases between them. The CDR3 loop reads CASSPQYNEQFF. CDR3 bases: TGTGCCAGCAGCCCCCAGTACAATGAGCAGTTCTTC.

In its sample, this clone was seen a few times. At one boundary the junction diverges from the germline segment, which might be a read error. V gene TRBV7-8 combines with J gene TRBJ1-1; TRBD1 agrees at 8 bases. Germline V gene sequence: CDR1 SGHVS, CDR2 FQNEAQ. There are 12 residues in the CDR3. DNA for the CDR3: TGTGCCAGCAGCATGGACAGGGCGGCCTGGGCATTT. The encoded protein is CASSMDRAAWAF. Drawing the rest from reference TRBV7-8 and TRBJ1-1, the complete variable domain is GAGVSQSPRYKVAKRGQDVALRCDPISGHVSLFWYQQALGQGPEFLTYFQNEAQLDKSGLPSDRFFAERPEGSVSTLKIQRTQQEDSAVYLCASSMDRAAWAFGQGTRLTVV.

The chain joins TRBV10-3 to TRBJ2-1; 8 bases fit TRBD2. V lost 2 bases to trimming and J lost 9 bases; unmatched junction nucleotides: 12. Germline V gene sequence: CDR1 ENHRY, CDR2 SYGVKD. The CDR3 is 16 amino acids. CDR3 sequence (DNA): TGTGCCATCAGTGAGCCCACCGGGACTAGTCGTCCTGAGCAGTTCTTC. This gives the protein CAISEPTGTSRPEQFF.